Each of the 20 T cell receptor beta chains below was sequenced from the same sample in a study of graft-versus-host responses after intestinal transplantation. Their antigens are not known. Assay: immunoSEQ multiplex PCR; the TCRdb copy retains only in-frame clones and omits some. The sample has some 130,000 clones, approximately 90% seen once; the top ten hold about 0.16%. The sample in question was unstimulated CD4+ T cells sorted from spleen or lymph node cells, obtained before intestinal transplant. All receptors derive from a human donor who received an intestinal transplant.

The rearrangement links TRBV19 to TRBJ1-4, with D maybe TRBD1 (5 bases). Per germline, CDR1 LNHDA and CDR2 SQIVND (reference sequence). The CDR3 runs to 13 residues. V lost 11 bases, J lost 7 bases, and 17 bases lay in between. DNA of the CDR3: TGTGCCTCGAGGCCCGGGGGAGGTGAAAAACTGTTTTTT. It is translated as CASRPGGGEKLFF.

DNA of the CDR3: TGTGCCAGCAGAACCGGGACTAGCGGGGATACGCAGTATTTT. Residues: CASRTGTSGDTQYF. The rearrangement links TRBV6-1 to TRBJ2-3, with 12 bases matching TRBD2. Germline CDR1 is MNHNS and CDR2 is SASEGT. The length of the CDR3 is 14 residues. V dropped 6 bases and J dropped 6; count of bases not matched to a gene: 4.

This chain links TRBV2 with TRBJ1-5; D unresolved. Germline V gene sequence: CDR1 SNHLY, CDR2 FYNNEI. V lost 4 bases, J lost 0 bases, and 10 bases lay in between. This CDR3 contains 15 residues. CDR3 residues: CASSGQFDSNQPQHF. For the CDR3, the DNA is TGTGCCAGCAGTGGGCAATTCGATAGCAATCAGCCCCAGCATTTT.

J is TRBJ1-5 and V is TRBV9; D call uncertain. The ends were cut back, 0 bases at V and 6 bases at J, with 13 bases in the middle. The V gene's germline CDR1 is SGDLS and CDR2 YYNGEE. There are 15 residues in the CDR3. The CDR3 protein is CASSVGMSRTQPQHF. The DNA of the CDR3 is TGTGCCAGCAGCGTAGGTATGTCGAGGACTCAGCCCCAGCATTTT.

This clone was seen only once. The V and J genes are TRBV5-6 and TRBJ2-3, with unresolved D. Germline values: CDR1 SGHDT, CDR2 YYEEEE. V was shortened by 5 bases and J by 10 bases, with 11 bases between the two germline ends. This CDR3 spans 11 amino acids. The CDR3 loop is CASSLNQAQYF. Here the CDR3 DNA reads TGTGCCAGCAGTTTAAACCAGGCGCAGTATTTT.

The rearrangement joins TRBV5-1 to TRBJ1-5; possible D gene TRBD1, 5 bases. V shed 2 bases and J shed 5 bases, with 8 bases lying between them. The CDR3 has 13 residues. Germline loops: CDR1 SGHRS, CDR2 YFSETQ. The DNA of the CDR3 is TGCGCCAGCAGCTTCACGGGGGATCAGCCCCAGCATTTT. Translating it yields CASSFTGDQPQHF.

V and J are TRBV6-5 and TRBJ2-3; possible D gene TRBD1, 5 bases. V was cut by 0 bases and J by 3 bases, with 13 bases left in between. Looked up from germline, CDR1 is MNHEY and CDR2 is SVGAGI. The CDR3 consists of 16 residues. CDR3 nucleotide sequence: TGTGCCAGCAGTTACTCGCAGGGATTCATAACAGATACGCAGTATTTT. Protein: CASSYSQGFITDTQYF.

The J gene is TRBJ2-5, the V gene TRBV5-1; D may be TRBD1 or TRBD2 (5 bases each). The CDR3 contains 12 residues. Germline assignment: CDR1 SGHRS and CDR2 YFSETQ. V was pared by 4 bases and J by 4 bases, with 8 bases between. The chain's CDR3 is CASSEGSETQYF. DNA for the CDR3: TGCGCCAGCAGCGAGGGGTCAGAGACCCAGTACTTC. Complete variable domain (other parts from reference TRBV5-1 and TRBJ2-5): KAGVTQTPRYLIKTRGQQVTLSCSPISGHRSVSWYQQTPGQGLQFLFEYFSETQRNKGNFPGRFSGRQFSNSRSEMNVSTLELGDSALYLCASSEGSETQYFGPGTRLLVL.

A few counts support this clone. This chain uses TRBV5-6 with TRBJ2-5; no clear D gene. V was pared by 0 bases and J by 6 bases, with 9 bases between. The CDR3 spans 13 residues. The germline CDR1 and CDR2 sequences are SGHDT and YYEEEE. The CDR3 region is CASSLALEQTQYF. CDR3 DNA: TGTGCCAGCAGCTTGGCTCTAGAACAGACCCAGTACTTC.

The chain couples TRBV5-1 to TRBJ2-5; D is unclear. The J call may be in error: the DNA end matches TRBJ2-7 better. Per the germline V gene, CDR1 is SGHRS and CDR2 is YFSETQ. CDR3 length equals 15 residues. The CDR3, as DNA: TGCGCCAGCAGCCGGAATCCTGCCACCTCCTACGAGCAGTACTTC. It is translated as CASSRNPATSYEQYF.

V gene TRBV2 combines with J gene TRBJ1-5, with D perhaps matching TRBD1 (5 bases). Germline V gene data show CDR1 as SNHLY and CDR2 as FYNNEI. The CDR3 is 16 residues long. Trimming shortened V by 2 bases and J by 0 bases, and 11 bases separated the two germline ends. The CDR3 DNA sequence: TGTGCCAGCAGTGAACAGGGAAGGGCTAGCAATCAGCCCCAGCATTTT. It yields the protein CASSEQGRASNQPQHF.

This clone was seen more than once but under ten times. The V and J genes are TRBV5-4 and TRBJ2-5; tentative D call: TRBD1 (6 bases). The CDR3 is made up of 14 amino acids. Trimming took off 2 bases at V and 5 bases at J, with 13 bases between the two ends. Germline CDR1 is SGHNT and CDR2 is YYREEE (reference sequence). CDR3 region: CASSFANRGETQYF. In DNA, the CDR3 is TGTGCCAGCAGCTTTGCGAATAGGGGGGAGACCCAGTACTTC.

Here the CDR3 DNA reads TGTGCCAGCAGCGTAGAACCCGGACAGGGCATCTATGGCTACACCTTC. Its translation is CASSVEPGQGIYGYTF. V usage is TRBV9 and J usage is TRBJ1-2, with 8 nucleotides matching TRBD1. Germline V gene sequence: CDR1 SGDLS, CDR2 YYNGEE. V shed 0 bases and J 4 bases; nucleotides not matched to a gene: 8. The CDR3 has 16 residues.

Written as DNA, the CDR3 is TGTGCCAGCAGCTCCCCAGGGAGCGGGGCGTACAATGAGCAGTTCTTC. Residues: CASSSPGSGAYNEQFF. The chain has TRBV9 and TRBJ2-1, with TRBD2 matching 7 bases. The CDR3 length is 16 residues. V was clipped by 4 bases and J by 4 bases; unmatched bases: 11. CDR1 and CDR2 (germline): SGDLS, YYNGEE.

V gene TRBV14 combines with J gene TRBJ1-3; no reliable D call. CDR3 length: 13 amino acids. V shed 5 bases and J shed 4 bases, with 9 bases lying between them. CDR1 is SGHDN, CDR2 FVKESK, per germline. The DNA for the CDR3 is TGTGCCAGCAGCACCCAACGAGGAAACACCATATATTTT. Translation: CASSTQRGNTIYF.

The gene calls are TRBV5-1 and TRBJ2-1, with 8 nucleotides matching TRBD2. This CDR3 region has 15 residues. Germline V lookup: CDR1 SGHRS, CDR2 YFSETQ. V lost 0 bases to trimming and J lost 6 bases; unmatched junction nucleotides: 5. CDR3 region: CASSLAGGPTNEQFF. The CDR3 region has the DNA TGCGCCAGCAGCTTGGCGGGGGGGCCCACCAATGAGCAGTTCTTC.

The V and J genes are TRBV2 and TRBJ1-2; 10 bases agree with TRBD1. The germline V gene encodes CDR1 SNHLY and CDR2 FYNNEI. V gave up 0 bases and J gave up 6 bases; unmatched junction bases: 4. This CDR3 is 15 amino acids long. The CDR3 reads CASSEAPGQGNGYTF. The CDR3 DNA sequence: TGTGCCAGCAGTGAAGCTCCGGGACAGGGGAATGGCTACACCTTC.

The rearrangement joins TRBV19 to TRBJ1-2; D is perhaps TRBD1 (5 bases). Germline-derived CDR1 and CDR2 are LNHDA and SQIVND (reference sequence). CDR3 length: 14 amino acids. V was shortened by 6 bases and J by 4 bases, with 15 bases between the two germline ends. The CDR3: CASSPTDRFYGYTF. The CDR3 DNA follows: TGTGCCAGTAGCCCTACAGACAGATTCTATGGCTACACCTTC.

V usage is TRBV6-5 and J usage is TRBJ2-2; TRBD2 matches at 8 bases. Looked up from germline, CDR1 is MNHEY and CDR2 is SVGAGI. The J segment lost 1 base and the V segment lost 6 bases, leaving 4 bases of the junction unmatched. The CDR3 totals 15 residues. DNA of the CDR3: TGTGCCAGCAGATTAGCGGGGCTGAACACCGGGGAGCTGTTTTTT. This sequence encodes CASRLAGLNTGELFF.

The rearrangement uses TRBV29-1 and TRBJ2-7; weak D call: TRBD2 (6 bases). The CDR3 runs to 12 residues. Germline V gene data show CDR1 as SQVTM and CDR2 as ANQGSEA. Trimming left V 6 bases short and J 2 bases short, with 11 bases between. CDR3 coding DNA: TGCAGCGTCGGGACGGGAGCCTACGAGCAGTACTTC. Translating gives CSVGTGAYEQYF.